The 20 T cell receptor beta chains reported below all come from one sample, sequenced in a study of CD8 T cells in Susac syndrome. It was with random hexamers that roughly 0.5 to 1 ug RNA was reverse transcribed. TCRdb itself ran the immunoSEQ multiplex PCR reads through MiXCR, one entry per CDR3 protein. The sample carries about 440,000 distinct CDR3 sequences, approximately 85% recorded once. What was sequenced was CD8+ T cells from PBMCs. Receptors originate from a human donor with multiple sclerosis.

CDR3: CASSISSGPFTGELFF. The CDR3 DNA sequence: TGTGCCAGCAGTATTTCTAGCGGGCCCTTCACCGGGGAGCTGTTTTTT. The rearrangement links TRBV6-1 to TRBJ2-2; 8 nucleotides align to TRBD2. J lost 4 bases, V lost 5 bases, and 9 bases had no gene match. Germline assignment: CDR1 MNHNS and CDR2 SASEGT. The CDR3 length is 16 residues.

The chain uses TRBV27 and TRBJ1-1, with D tentatively TRBD1 (6 bases). The germline gives CDR1 MNHEY, CDR2 SMNVEV (reference sequence). Deletions cut 2 bases from V and 0 bases from J, with 19 bases between. This CDR3 comprises 18 residues. The CDR3: CASSLTLSGGSMNTEAFF. CDR3 nucleotide sequence: TGTGCCAGCAGTTTAACCCTAAGCGGGGGCTCCATGAACACTGAAGCTTTCTTT.

The rearrangement joins TRBV6-5 to TRBJ1-1; no firm D call. With 8 bases removed from V and 0 bases from J, the gap between germline ends came to 13 bases. Germline values: CDR1 MNHEY, CDR2 SVGAGI. The CDR3 loop spans 14 amino acids. CDR3 sequence reads: CASFTSRMNTEAFF. DNA of the CDR3: TGTGCCAGCTTTACGTCGCGGATGAACACTGAAGCTTTCTTT.

The chain has TRBV27 and TRBJ2-7, with D maybe TRBD1 (5 bases). V was pared by 3 bases and J by 2 bases, with 8 bases between. The germline V gene encodes CDR1 MNHEY and CDR2 SMNVEV (reference sequence). The CDR3 has 13 amino acids. The CDR3 reads CASSFAQAYEQYF. The CDR3 DNA follows: TGTGCCAGCAGTTTCGCACAGGCCTACGAGCAGTACTTC.

The V gene is TRBV20-1, the J gene TRBJ1-3; possible D gene TRBD1, 6 bases. The CDR3 is 15 amino acids. The V gene lost 5 bases and the J gene lost 2 bases, with 16 bases spanning the gap. Germline CDR1 reads DFQATT; CDR2 reads SNEGSKA (reference sequence). CDR3: CSARSHRAAGNTIYF. The DNA for the CDR3 is TGCAGTGCTCGTTCCCACAGGGCGGCTGGAAACACCATATATTTT.

This chain connects TRBV7-9 to TRBJ2-1; 7 bases line up with TRBD2. The CDR3 extends over 11 amino acids. Germline V gene data show CDR1 as SEHNR and CDR2 as FQNEAQ (reference sequence). V gave up 5 bases and J gave up 8 bases; unmatched junction bases: 0. The DNA of the CDR3 is TGTGCCAGCAGCGCGGGGGATGAGCAGTTCTTC. Its protein is CASSAGDEQFF.

The rearrangement joins TRBV27 to TRBJ2-3, with no clear D. There are 14 residues in the CDR3. Germline lookup yields CDR1 MNHEY and CDR2 SMNVEV (reference sequence). Trimming pared 0 bases from V and 1 base from J, leaving 5 bases between. The CDR3 DNA reads TGTGCCAGCAGTTTATCGATAGGCACAGATACGCAGTATTTT. The encoded protein is CASSLSIGTDTQYF.

V usage is TRBV28 and J usage is TRBJ2-2; 8 bases align to TRBD1. V was pared by 3 bases and J by 5 bases, with 8 bases of the junction left unmatched. Germline V gene lookup returns CDR1 MDHEN and CDR2 SYDVKM. The CDR3 extends over 16 amino acids. CDR3 nucleotide sequence: TGTGCCAGCAGTTTCCCCGGACAGGGAGGAACCGGGGAGCTGTTTTTT. Protein: CASSFPGQGGTGELFF.

The genes are TRBV5-4 and TRBJ2-7, with 7 bases fitting TRBD1. This CDR3 is built from 14 residues. Germline CDR1 reads SGHNT; CDR2 reads YYREEE (reference sequence). V gave up 4 bases and J gave up 7 bases; unmatched junction bases: 11. CDR3 nucleotides: TGTGCCAGCAGCCCCGACAGGGTCCCGACGGAGCAGTACTTC. This sequence encodes CASSPDRVPTEQYF.

The chain links TRBV19 to TRBJ2-7; D is perhaps TRBD1 (5 bases). Trimming stripped 4 bases from V and 5 bases from J, with 12 bases between. The CDR3 has 13 residues. Germline loops: CDR1 LNHDA, CDR2 SQIVND (reference sequence). The CDR3 is CASSTPAGNEQYF. The CDR3 nucleotides are TGTGCCAGTAGTACCCCCGCAGGGAACGAGCAGTACTTC.

The genes are TRBV12-3 or TRBV12-4 and TRBJ2-2, with 7 nucleotides matching TRBD1. The CDR3 has 16 residues. The V segment lost 11 bases and the J segment 0 bases; nucleotides outside the gene matches: 12. The CDR3 loop is CALKGTDKTNTGELFF. In DNA, the CDR3 is TGTGCCCTAAAGGGGACAGACAAAACGAACACCGGGGAGCTGTTTTTT.

The chain uses TRBV27 and TRBJ2-1; a weak D match, TRBD2 (6 bases). Germline assignment: CDR1 MNHEY and CDR2 SMNVEV (reference sequence). V lost 6 bases and J lost 2, with 11 bases in between. The CDR3 sequence is 14 residues long. CDR3 in amino acids: CASRFGEAYNEQFF. The CDR3 DNA reads TGTGCCAGCAGGTTCGGGGAGGCCTACAATGAGCAGTTCTTC.

The genes are TRBV5-1 and TRBJ2-5; TRBD2 matches 11 bases. Germline assignment: CDR1 SGHRS and CDR2 YFSETQ. Trimming cost V 0 bases and J 5 bases; bases outside gene matches: 12. This CDR3 comprises 18 residues. The CDR3 reads CASSLAPGLAAIGETQYF. The CDR3 bases are TGCGCCAGCAGCTTGGCTCCGGGACTAGCGGCCATAGGGGAGACCCAGTACTTC. Looking up the rest from reference TRBV5-1 and TRBJ2-5 gives the full variable domain: KAGVTQTPRYLIKTRGQQVTLSCSPISGHRSVSWYQQTPGQGLQFLFEYFSETQRNKGNFPGRFSGRQFSNSRSEMNVSTLELGDSALYLCASSLAPGLAAIGETQYFGPGTRLLVL.

This rearrangement joins TRBV5-6 to TRBJ1-6, with a tentative D call TRBD1 (5 bases). The germline V gene has CDR1 SGHDT and CDR2 YYEEEE. This CDR3 is built from 16 residues. Between the trimmed V and J ends, which lost 4 bases and 3 bases, there was a span of 14 bases. In nucleotides, the CDR3 is TGTGCCAGCAGCCCGGACGGGACGGTCTATAATTCACCCCTCCACTTT. This translates into CASSPDGTVYNSPLHF.

The chain joins TRBV15 to TRBJ2-7; 9 bases are shared with TRBD1. The CDR3 consists of 16 residues. CDR1 and CDR2 (germline): LNHNV, YYDKDF (reference sequence). The J segment lost 3 bases and the V segment lost 1 base, leaving 7 bases of the junction unmatched. CDR3 bases: TGTGCCACCAGCAGAGGGGCGGGACAGGGAATCTACGAGCAGTACTTC. The encoded protein is CATSRGAGQGIYEQYF.

The chain has TRBV28 and TRBJ1-1; unclear D gene. Germline values: CDR1 MDHEN, CDR2 SYDVKM. The V and J ends lost 2 bases and 3 bases respectively, with 10 bases between them. CDR3 size: 14 residues. CDR3 nucleotide sequence: TGTGCCAGCAGTTTAAGAGGACTACACACTGAAGCTTTCTTT. Protein sequence: CASSLRGLHTEAFF.

The genes are TRBV6-2 or TRBV6-3 and TRBJ1-5; D gene unclear. The CDR3 runs 14 residues. The germline CDR1 and CDR2 sequences are MNHEY and SVGEGT. Trimming removed 6 bases at V and 7 bases at J, with 16 bases between. The CDR3: CASRPRRIRQPQHF. CDR3 nucleotide sequence: TGTGCCAGCAGACCCAGACGGATCCGGCAGCCCCAGCATTTT.

For the CDR3, the DNA is TGCAGTGCCCCAATGTCAGTTAACACTGAAGCTTTCTTT. Translated: CSAPMSVNTEAFF. The chain recombines TRBV20-1 with TRBJ1-1; no clear D gene. This CDR3 is built from 13 residues. Trimming removed 6 bases from V and 2 bases from J, with 13 bases in between. In germline, CDR1 is DFQATT, CDR2 SNEGSKA (reference sequence).

The V gene is TRBV29-1, the J gene TRBJ1-4, with D perhaps matching TRBD1 (6 bases). Germline V gene sequence: CDR1 SQVTM, CDR2 ANQGSEA. This CDR3 spans 13 amino acids. V was clipped by 4 bases and J by 6 bases, with 12 bases between them. The DNA of the CDR3 is TGCAGCGTTGTTGGGGGCGGGTATGAAAAACTGTTTTTT. Residues: CSVVGGGYEKLFF.

The V gene is TRBV29-1, the J gene TRBJ2-5, with a possible D match to TRBD2 (6 bases). The CDR3 sequence is 14 residues long. Trimming pared 5 bases from V and 5 bases from J, leaving 18 bases between. The V gene's germline CDR1 is SQVTM and CDR2 ANQGSEA. CDR3 protein: CSVTTRGKAETQYF. CDR3 bases: TGCAGCGTTACGACTAGGGGCAAGGCGGAGACCCAGTACTTC. The full variable domain, rest sourced from reference TRBV29-1 and TRBJ2-5, is SAVISQKPSRDICQRGTSLTIQCQVDSQVTMMFWYRQQPGQSLTLIATANQGSEATYESGFVIDKFPISRPNLTFSTLTVSNMSPEDSSIYLCSVTTRGKAETQYFGPGTRLLVL.